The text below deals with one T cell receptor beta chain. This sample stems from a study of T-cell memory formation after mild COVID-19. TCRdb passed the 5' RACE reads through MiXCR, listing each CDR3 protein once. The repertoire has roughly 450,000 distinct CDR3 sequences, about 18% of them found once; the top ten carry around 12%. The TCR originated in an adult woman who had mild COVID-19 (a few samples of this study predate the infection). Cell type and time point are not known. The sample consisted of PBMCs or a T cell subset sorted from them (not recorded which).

This CDR3 is CASSAQGMGANVLTF. The CDR3 bases are TGTGCCAGCAGTGCACAGGGGATGGGGGCCAACGTCCTGACTTTC. The chain recombines TRBV12-3 or TRBV12-4 with TRBJ2-6, with 7 bases aligning to TRBD1. This CDR3 has 15 residues. J was trimmed by 4 bases and V by 5 bases; bases with no gene match: 5.